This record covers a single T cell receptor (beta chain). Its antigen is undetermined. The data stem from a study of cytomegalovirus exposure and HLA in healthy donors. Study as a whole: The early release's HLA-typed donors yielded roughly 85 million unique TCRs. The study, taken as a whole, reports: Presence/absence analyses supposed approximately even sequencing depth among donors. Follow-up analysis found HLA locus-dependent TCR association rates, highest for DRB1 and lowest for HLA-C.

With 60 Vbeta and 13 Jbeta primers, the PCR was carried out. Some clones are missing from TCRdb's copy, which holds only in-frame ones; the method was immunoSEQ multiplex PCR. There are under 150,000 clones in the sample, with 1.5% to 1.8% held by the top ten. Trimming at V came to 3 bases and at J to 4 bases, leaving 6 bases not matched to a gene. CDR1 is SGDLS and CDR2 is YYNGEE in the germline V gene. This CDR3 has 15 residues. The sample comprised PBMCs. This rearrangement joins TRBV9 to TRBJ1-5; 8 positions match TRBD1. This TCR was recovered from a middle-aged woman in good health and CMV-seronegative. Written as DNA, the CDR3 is TGTGCCAGCAGCGGGACAGGGCTAGGGAATCAGCCCCAGCATTTT. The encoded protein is CASSGTGLGNQPQHF.